A single sample is the source of the 22 T cell receptor beta chains below, sequenced in a study of human T cells and chemical hapten exposure. MiXCR, run by TCRdb on the RACE reads, gives a single entry per CDR3 protein. In the table there are about 85,000 distinct CDR3 sequences, about 8% of which are singletons. The time point was: pre-sensitization, week 0. Treatment described: therapeutic diphenylcyclopropenone sensitization with weekly scalp DPC. Sample: whole blood, taken in connection with sensitization to the hapten diphenylcyclopropenone (DPC). These receptors originate from a man aged 40-49 years with alopecia areata. Some clones in this sample may be carry-over from other donors' samples.

This clonotype was seen at least ten times. The chain links TRBV12-3 or TRBV12-4 to TRBJ1-1; TRBD1 matches 7 bases. After removal of 8 bases from V and 5 bases from J, the junction contained 8 bases not matched to a gene. This CDR3 spans 13 amino acids. DNA for the CDR3: TGTGCCAGCGGAAAGGGGGCAAGGACTGAAGCTTTCTTT. Translated, it gives CASGKGARTEAFF.

This clonotype has only one observation. The V call is TRBV24-1, the J call TRBJ1-3; D possibly corresponds to TRBD1 (5 bases). V lost 3 bases to trimming and J lost 3 bases, with 17 bases between them. Germline V gives CDR1 KGHDR, CDR2 SFDVKD. The CDR3 extends over 17 amino acids. The DNA of the CDR3 is TGTGCCACCAGTGATGGGGGGACCGGCCTCTATGGAAACACCATATATTTT. Protein: CATSDGGTGLYGNTIYF.

J is TRBJ1-1 and V is TRBV27, with TRBD1 matching 7 bases. Germline V CDR1 and CDR2: MNHEY, SMNVEV (reference sequence). The CDR3 spans 16 residues. V dropped 3 bases and J dropped 0; count of bases not matched to a gene: 7. CDR3 DNA: TGTGCCAGCAGTTTCACTTCAACAGGGGTGAACACTGAAGCTTTCTTT. Protein sequence: CASSFTSTGVNTEAFF.

V usage is TRBV10-3 and J usage is TRBJ1-1; no firm D call. Trimming shortened V by 6 bases and J by 0 bases, and 5 bases separated the two germline ends. CDR3 length equals 12 residues. In germline, CDR1 is ENHRY, CDR2 SYGVKD. The CDR3 sequence is CAISEVNTEAFF. As DNA, the CDR3 is TGTGCCATCAGCGAGGTGAACACTGAAGCTTTCTTT.

This clonotype was counted a few times. The chain has TRBV2 and TRBJ2-2; D gene unclear. The V gene's germline CDR1 is SNHLY and CDR2 FYNNEI. The CDR3 extends over 16 amino acids. V was shortened by 0 bases and J by 0 bases, with 8 bases between the two germline ends. The CDR3 region is CASSEARLSNTGELFF. The CDR3 region has the DNA TGTGCCAGCAGTGAAGCGCGGCTATCGAACACCGGGGAGCTGTTTTTT.

This clonotype has ten or more counts. The rearrangement links TRBV29-1 to TRBJ2-3; TRBD1 is a possible D gene (6 bases). From germline, CDR1 is SQVTM and CDR2 ANQGSEA. V was clipped by 3 bases and J by 4 bases, with 14 bases between them. This CDR3 spans 14 amino acids. The CDR3 region has the DNA TGCAGCGTTGAGGACTCCAGGGGCCCAGATACGCAGTATTTT. Amino acids: CSVEDSRGPDTQYF.

The table lists this clonotype with many counts. This rearrangement joins TRBV20-1 to TRBJ1-6, with 7 positions matching TRBD1. The length of the CDR3 is 15 residues. CDR1 and CDR2 (germline): DFQATT, SNEGSKA (reference sequence). Trimming took 0 bases from V and 7 from J; bases not matched to a gene: 6. The CDR3 DNA is TGCAGTGCTAGAGAGAAGGAGGGACAGAATTCACCCCTCCACTTT. Translating it yields CSAREKEGQNSPLHF.

This clonotype has just a few counts. V and J are TRBV29-1 and TRBJ2-1; D assignment may be TRBD1 or TRBD2 (5 bases each). Germline V gene sequence: CDR1 SQVTM, CDR2 ANQGSEA. V was cut by 1 base and J by 7 bases, with 11 bases left in between. The CDR3 runs to 13 residues. CDR3: CSVEGRETNEQFF. The CDR3, as DNA: TGCAGCGTTGAAGGCAGGGAGACTAATGAGCAGTTCTTC.

This clonotype was recorded many times. The chain employs TRBV12-3 or TRBV12-4 and TRBJ1-4; possibly TRBD1 for D (5 bases). The CDR3 loop spans 13 amino acids. V was cut by 8 bases and J by 5 bases, with 12 bases left in between. Written as DNA, the CDR3 is TGTGCCAGCCAGACAGCTCGAAATGAAAAACTGTTTTTT. It specifies CASQTARNEKLFF.

The table lists this clonotype with a few counts. CDR3 in amino acids: CASSPRDDSYNEQFF. The CDR3 region has the DNA TGTGCCAGCTCACCCCGGGACGACTCCTACAATGAGCAGTTCTTC. The chain recombines TRBV18 with TRBJ2-1, with D tentatively TRBD1 or TRBD2 (5 bases each). Germline loops: CDR1 KGHSH, CDR2 LQKENI. The CDR3 runs 15 residues. Between the trimmed V and J ends, which lost 3 bases and 0 bases, there was a span of 9 bases.

Many counts were recorded for this clonotype. The chain carries TRBV19 and TRBJ1-5; TRBD1 matches 8 bases. The length of the CDR3 is 14 residues. Germline V gene lookup returns CDR1 LNHDA and CDR2 SQIVND (reference sequence). The trim removed 7 bases at V and 0 bases at J, leaving 2 bases unmatched. The DNA for the CDR3 is TGTGCCAGTACCGGACAGGGTAGCAATCAGCCCCAGCATTTT. It encodes CASTGQGSNQPQHF.

In this sample, this clonotype turned up many times. This rearrangement joins TRBV28 to TRBJ1-5, with 12 bases fitting TRBD1. J was trimmed by 5 bases and V by 6 bases; bases with no gene match: 5. The CDR3 totals 15 residues. Germline-derived CDR1 and CDR2 are MDHEN and SYDVKM. DNA of the CDR3: TGTGCCAGCAGGGGGACAGGGGGCGGCTATCAGCCCCAGCATTTT. Its translation: CASRGTGGGYQPQHF.

This chain uses TRBV6-2 or TRBV6-3 with TRBJ2-1; TRBD2 agrees at 12 bases. The germline CDR1 and CDR2 sequences are MNHEY and SVGEGT. V shed 8 bases, J shed 9 bases, and the junction held 8 bases outside the gene matches. The length of the CDR3 is 14 residues. DNA of the CDR3: TGTGCCAGCGAACCGGGACTAGCGGGTATTGAGCAGTTCTTC. It translates to CASEPGLAGIEQFF.

This clonotype was seen repeatedly, ten times or more. The J gene is TRBJ1-6, the V gene TRBV6-2 or TRBV6-3; D is possibly TRBD1 (5 bases). Germline V gives CDR1 MNHEY, CDR2 SVGEGT. The V end lost 9 bases, the J end lost 4 bases, and 16 bases lay between the germline ends. The CDR3 is 15 amino acids. CDR3 amino acids: CARGPKGFYNSPLHF. DNA for the CDR3: TGTGCCAGGGGACCGAAGGGGTTTTATAATTCACCCCTCCACTTT.

This clonotype was counted many times. This chain links TRBV7-2 with TRBJ1-5; perhaps TRBD1 as D (5 bases). Trimming pared 8 bases from V and 4 bases from J, leaving 12 bases between. Germline assignment: CDR1 SGHTA and CDR2 FQGNSA. There are 13 residues in the CDR3. The CDR3 nucleotides are TGTGCCAGCGTGGGGGAATTAAATCAGCCCCAGCATTTT. Protein product: CASVGELNQPQHF.

The chain recombines TRBV27 with TRBJ1-1, with a possible D match to TRBD1 (6 bases). The CDR3 length is 14 residues. Germline V gives CDR1 MNHEY, CDR2 SMNVEV (reference sequence). V was cut by 6 bases and J by 4 bases, with 15 bases left in between. The CDR3 DNA reads as TGTGCCAGCAGGAAGGAAGGGGGAGTCACTGAAGCTTTCTTT. Its translation: CASRKEGGVTEAFF.

At least ten counts were recorded for this clonotype. This chain connects TRBV7-9 to TRBJ1-3; D not resolved. With 2 bases removed from V and 4 bases from J, the gap between germline ends came to 15 bases. The CDR3 spans 16 residues. CDR1 and CDR2 from the germline V gene are SEHNR and FQNEAQ (reference sequence). CDR3 amino acids: CASSLRAVGSGNTIYF. In nucleotides, the CDR3 is TGTGCCAGCAGCTTAAGGGCGGTCGGATCCGGAAACACCATATATTTT.

A word on this clonotype: A read error may be the cause here, since a much bigger clone is one base away. Here the CDR3 omits its conserved ending phenylalanine or tryptophan, so a read error is the likely source. The CDR3 bases are TGTGCCAGCAGTTATCCTGGGACTAGCGGGAGTCGCGAGCAGTACTTA. Translating gives CASSYPGTSGSREQYL. V usage is TRBV6-2 or TRBV6-3 and J usage is TRBJ2-7; 14 bases map to TRBD2. In germline, CDR1 is MNHEY, CDR2 SVGEGT. V dropped 3 bases and J dropped 6; count of bases not matched to a gene: 7. The CDR3 consists of 16 residues.

This clonotype was found many times. V is TRBV11-1 and J is TRBJ2-2, with D unclear. The germline V gene has CDR1 SGHAT and CDR2 FQDESV (reference sequence). With 3 bases removed from V and 8 bases from J, the gap between germline ends came to 7 bases. The length of the CDR3 is 12 residues. CDR3 in DNA: TGTGCCAGCAGCTTGGGATTTGGGGAGCTGTTTTTT. Its protein is CASSLGFGELFF.

The V and J genes are TRBV19 and TRBJ2-2; maybe TRBD2 (5 bases). Germline CDR1 and CDR2: LNHDA and SQIVND (reference sequence). The CDR3 has 12 amino acids. V shed 7 bases and J shed 8 bases, with 11 bases lying between them. The CDR3 is CASIARRGELFF. As DNA, the CDR3 is TGTGCCAGTATAGCGAGGCGGGGGGAGCTGTTTTTT.

Ten or more counts support this clonotype. V is TRBV19 and J is TRBJ2-5, with a possible D match to TRBD2 (5 bases). Germline V CDR1 and CDR2: LNHDA, SQIVND (reference sequence). V shed 4 bases and J shed 7 bases, with 13 bases lying between them. This CDR3 comprises 13 residues. The CDR3 DNA reads TGTGCCAGTAGTAGGGCTAGCCTGGTGACCCAGTACTTC. Amino acid sequence: CASSRASLVTQYF.

The CDR3 protein is CASSQGPQVSYGYTF. The DNA of the CDR3 is TGCGCCAGCAGCCAAGGTCCTCAGGTTTCCTATGGCTACACCTTC. J is TRBJ1-2 and V is TRBV4-1; D remains ambiguous. Per the germline V gene, CDR1 is MGHRA and CDR2 is YSYEKL. CDR3 length: 15 residues. Trimming pared 1 base from V and 4 bases from J, leaving 13 bases between.